This T cell receptor beta chain was sequenced during a study of shared clonotypes between healthy human individuals. Germline CDR1 reads LNHDA; CDR2 reads SQIVND (reference sequence). The CDR3 contains 14 residues. V lost 1 base and J lost 5, with 9 bases in between. In its sample, this clone was seen a few times. The sample carries other DNA sequences with the same CDR3. The assay was immunoSEQ multiplex PCR, and TCRdb's table has in-frame clones only and misses some. The sample holds around 1 million clones; about 80% are singletons and the top ten take about 1.5%. The TCR was taken from a man aged 18 to 29 in good health. J is TRBJ1-5 and V is TRBV19; TRBD1 might be the D (6 bases). Sequencing was done on a sample of memory CD4+ T cells sorted from blood. Regarding subset: CD45RA-negative fraction. In nucleotides, the CDR3 is TGTGCCAGTAGTATAGTGGGGGCCTATCAGCCCCAGCATTTT. Its translation is CASSIVGAYQPQHF.